These 25 T cell receptor beta chains were all obtained from the same sample, sequenced in a study of graft-versus-host responses after intestinal transplantation. The repertoire was sequenced with immunoSEQ multiplex PCR; TCRdb's copy has only in-frame clones and lacks some. This table has around 88,000 clones, around 83% appearing once. Their antigens are not known. Material: unstimulated CD8+ T cells sorted from spleen or lymph node cells, obtained before intestinal transplant. These receptors were taken from a human donor who received an intestinal transplant.

CDR3 sequence: CASSFLGTFWNEKLFF. The CDR3 bases are TGCGCCAGCAGCTTTCTCGGGACATTTTGGAATGAAAAACTGTTTTTT. The genes are TRBV5-1 and TRBJ1-4, with D tentatively TRBD1 (6 bases). The CDR3 covers 16 residues. CDR1 SGHRS and CDR2 YFSETQ come from the germline V gene. The V and J ends lost 2 bases and 5 bases respectively, with 16 bases between them.

The chain uses TRBV6-5 and TRBJ1-1, with D tentatively TRBD1 (6 bases). Germline loops: CDR1 MNHEY, CDR2 SVGAGI. The V end lost 5 bases, the J end lost 2 bases, and 15 bases lay between the germline ends. This CDR3 comprises 15 residues. The CDR3 sequence: CASSRAPQGNTEAFF. The CDR3 nucleotides are TGTGCCAGCAGTCGAGCGCCACAGGGCAACACTGAAGCTTTCTTT.

Relative to its sample, this clone is medium-sized. DNA of the CDR3: TGTGCCAGAAGACGAGGGGTAGTCCCCACGACGAACACTGAAGCTTTCTTT. This encodes CARRRGVVPTTNTEAFF. The chain carries TRBV5-3 and TRBJ1-1, with a weak D call TRBD1 (5 bases). TRBV5-3 is reported as an ORF; its role is uncertain. The CDR3 extends over 17 amino acids. Trimming cost V 5 bases and J 1 base, with 21 bases left between them.

The chain carries TRBV7-6 and TRBJ2-7; tentatively, D is TRBD2 (6 bases). CDR1 is SGHVS, CDR2 FNYEAQ, per germline. This CDR3 region has 14 residues. The V end lost 1 base, the J end lost 4 bases, and 11 bases lay between the germline ends. For the CDR3, the DNA is TGTGCCAGCAGCTTAGGGGGGGACGGATACGAGCAGTACTTC. Protein sequence: CASSLGGDGYEQYF.

This sequence joins TRBV28 and TRBJ2-7, with a tentative D call TRBD1 (6 bases). The CDR3 has 15 residues. Germline V gene lookup returns CDR1 MDHEN and CDR2 SYDVKM. Trimming stripped 3 bases from V and 1 base from J, with 13 bases between. The CDR3 region is CASSFKVDRSYEQYF. The CDR3 DNA reads TGTGCCAGCAGTTTCAAGGTCGACAGGTCCTACGAGCAGTACTTC.

The J gene is TRBJ2-7, the V gene TRBV15; 14 positions agree with TRBD2. Germline V CDR1 and CDR2: LNHNV, YYDKDF (reference sequence). J was trimmed by 3 bases and V by 2 bases; bases with no gene match: 6. The length of the CDR3 is 17 residues. This CDR3 is CATSRYQGLAGVYEQYF. CDR3 coding DNA: TGTGCCACCAGCAGATATCAGGGACTAGCGGGAGTCTACGAGCAGTACTTC.

This chain connects TRBV15 to TRBJ2-3; 12 bases line up with TRBD1. CDR3 length: 17 residues. CDR1 is LNHNV, CDR2 YYDKDF, per germline (reference sequence). Trimming took 5 bases from V and 4 from J; bases not matched to a gene: 10. The CDR3, as DNA: TGTGCCACCAGCCCCAGGGACAGGGGGCTTCGGGCAGATACGCAGTATTTT. Amino acid sequence: CATSPRDRGLRADTQYF.

The chain combines TRBV15 with TRBJ2-1; 10 bases map to TRBD2. Germline assignment: CDR1 LNHNV and CDR2 YYDKDF (reference sequence). Unmatched junction bases numbered 15, after V lost 5 bases and J lost 2 bases. The CDR3 contains 19 residues. CDR3 DNA sequence: TGTGCCACCAGCCTCGATGGGGCCATGACTAGCGGGCCCTACAATGAGCAGTTCTTC. This sequence encodes CATSLDGAMTSGPYNEQFF. Complete variable domain (other parts from reference TRBV15 and TRBJ2-1): DAMVIQNPRYQVTQFGKPVTLSCSQTLNHNVMYWYQQKSSQAPKLLFHYYDKDFNNEADTPDNFQSRRPNTSFCFLDIRSPGLGDTAMYLCATSLDGAMTSGPYNEQFFGPGTRLTVL.

The chain links TRBV30 to TRBJ2-7, with a tentative D call TRBD2 (6 bases). Germline V gives CDR1 GTSNPN, CDR2 SVGIG (reference sequence). Deletions cut 0 bases from V and 2 bases from J, with 11 bases between. The CDR3 sequence is 14 residues long. The CDR3 DNA reads TGTGCCTGGAGTGTTTGGCGGGGCCCCTACGAGCAGTACTTC. It encodes CAWSVWRGPYEQYF.

The chain joins TRBV4-1 to TRBJ1-2; possible D gene TRBD1, 5 bases. The CDR3 sequence is 14 residues long. Germline loops: CDR1 MGHRA, CDR2 YSYEKL. Trimming stripped 4 bases from V and 4 bases from J, with 13 bases between. The CDR3 protein is CASSPPGRIYGYTF. The CDR3 coding sequence is TGCGCCAGCAGCCCCCCGGGACGGATCTATGGCTACACCTTC.

The chain has TRBV4-1 and TRBJ2-2; TRBD2 aligns across 11 bases. There are 18 residues in the CDR3. Germline V gene lookup returns CDR1 MGHRA and CDR2 YSYEKL. V shed 5 bases, J shed 5 bases, and the junction held 13 bases outside the gene matches. The CDR3, as DNA: TGCGCCAGCAGCTACCGACTAGCGGGGCTTTCGGGGACCGGGGAGCTGTTTTTT. It yields the protein CASSYRLAGLSGTGELFF.

V gene TRBV27 combines with J gene TRBJ2-7; D may be TRBD1 (6 bases). The CDR3 spans 15 residues. V lost 4 bases to trimming and J lost 3 bases, with 16 bases between them. CDR1 and CDR2 (germline): MNHEY, SMNVEV (reference sequence). The CDR3 sequence is CASSSQGIPNYEQYF. CDR3 in DNA: TGTGCCAGCAGTTCCCAGGGGATACCCAACTACGAGCAGTACTTC.

The chain links TRBV19 to TRBJ1-1; D unresolved. Germline assignment: CDR1 LNHDA and CDR2 SQIVND (reference sequence). V lost 9 bases, J lost 1 base, and 15 bases lay in between. The CDR3 runs to 14 residues. The DNA of the CDR3 is TGTGCCAGCAGCCCGGCGGGCGGGAACACTGAAGCTTTCTTT. Translated: CASSPAGGNTEAFF.

This clone has only a few counts. The chain carries TRBV6-6 and TRBJ2-7; no reliable D call. V lost 2 bases and J 4 bases, leaving 15 bases between the germline ends. CDR1 and CDR2 from the germline V gene are MNHNY and SVGAGI (reference sequence). The CDR3 totals 15 residues. The CDR3 nucleotides read TGTGCCAGCAGTTACGAGGCAGGCGATATTTACGAGCAGTACTTC. Amino acids: CASSYEAGDIYEQYF.

The chain recombines TRBV4-1 with TRBJ1-4; no clear D gene. Per germline, CDR1 MGHRA and CDR2 YSYEKL. CDR3 length equals 17 residues. V was pared by 3 bases and J by 6 bases, with 20 bases between. CDR3 loop: CASSHYFWAFTDEKLFF. CDR3 sequence (DNA): TGCGCCAGCAGCCATTACTTCTGGGCCTTCACTGATGAAAAACTGTTTTTT.

This rearrangement joins TRBV28 to TRBJ2-5; the match to TRBD2 covers 15 bases. Germline V lookup: CDR1 MDHEN, CDR2 SYDVKM. V lost 3 bases and J lost 4; bases outside the gene matches: 9. The CDR3 covers 18 residues. The CDR3 nucleotides are TGTGCCAGCAGTTTTTTCGGACTAGCGGGAGGGCGAGGAGAGACCCAGTACTTC. This encodes CASSFFGLAGGRGETQYF.

The rearrangement uses TRBV11-2 and TRBJ2-7; possible D gene TRBD2, 5 bases. With 8 bases removed from V and 7 bases from J, the gap between germline ends came to 18 bases. Germline V lookup: CDR1 SGHAT, CDR2 FQNNGV. The CDR3 has 13 amino acids. CDR3: CASAPGWGREQYF. Written as DNA, the CDR3 is TGTGCCAGCGCCCCGGGGTGGGGTCGGGAGCAGTACTTC.

The CDR3 loop is CAIKGTGPYEQYF. The DNA of the CDR3 is TGTGCCATCAAGGGGACAGGGCCATACGAGCAGTACTTC. The genes are TRBV10-3 and TRBJ2-7; 9 bases map to TRBD1. This CDR3 has 13 residues. V trimming: 7 bases; J trimming: 4 bases; junction bases outside the gene matches: 5. Germline CDR1 ENHRY, CDR2 SYGVKD.

The gene calls are TRBV19 and TRBJ1-5, with a tentative D call TRBD1 (5 bases). The CDR3 runs to 15 residues. V lost 3 bases and J lost 9, with 18 bases in between. The germline V gene has CDR1 LNHDA and CDR2 SQIVND (reference sequence). The CDR3 DNA reads TGTGCCAGTAGTATGCCGGGACGGGGTTCATGGCCCCAGCATTTT. Amino acids: CASSMPGRGSWPQHF.

V gene TRBV6-5 combines with J gene TRBJ1-1; weak D call: TRBD1 (5 bases). CDR1 and CDR2 (germline): MNHEY, SVGAGI. V lost 7 bases and J 5 bases, leaving 8 bases between the germline ends. The length of the CDR3 is 11 residues. CDR3 bases: TGTGCCAGCAATCAGGGTACTGAAGCTTTCTTT. Protein product: CASNQGTEAFF.

Only a few counts were recorded for this clone. The V call is TRBV4-2, the J call TRBJ1-1; D unresolved. The ends were cut back, 1 base at V and 5 bases at J, with 2 bases in the middle. The CDR3 has 11 amino acids. Germline V gene sequence: CDR1 LGHNA, CDR2 YNFKEQ. In nucleotides, the CDR3 is TGTGCCAGCAGCCAAGGGACTGAAGCTTTCTTT. This encodes CASSQGTEAFF.

The rearrangement links TRBV18 to TRBJ1-2; D perhaps matches TRBD1 (5 bases). V was pared by 0 bases and J by 4 bases, with 12 bases between. The CDR3 is 15 residues long. CDR1 KGHSH and CDR2 LQKENI come from the germline V gene. The DNA for the CDR3 is TGTGCCAGCTCACCACCGGTAGGGGCTGGCTATGGCTACACCTTC. This gives the protein CASSPPVGAGYGYTF.

This chain joins TRBV5-1 and TRBJ1-2; D remains unclear. V shed 1 base and J shed 11 bases, with 30 bases lying between them. The CDR3 runs to 18 residues. The germline gives CDR1 SGHRS, CDR2 YFSETQ. CDR3 nucleotides: TGCGCCAGCAGCTTGCGCCTACAATTTTTAGGCCCTAACCCAACTTACACCTTC. Amino acids: CASSLRLQFLGPNPTYTF.

The rearrangement joins TRBV5-4 to TRBJ2-1, with a tentative D call TRBD2 (6 bases). Germline V gene data show CDR1 as SGHNT and CDR2 as YYREEE (reference sequence). V was clipped by 4 bases and J by 8 bases, with 13 bases between them. CDR3 length: 13 residues. CDR3 region: CASSAGGFHEQFF. DNA of the CDR3: TGTGCCAGCAGCGCTGGAGGGTTCCATGAGCAGTTCTTC.

The genes are TRBV15 and TRBJ2-3; 12 nucleotides align to TRBD2. Per germline, CDR1 LNHNV and CDR2 YYDKDF (reference sequence). CDR3 length: 17 residues. The V and J ends lost 3 bases and 3 bases, in that order; junction bases with no gene match: 7. CDR3 amino acids: CATSRGVTSGSTDTQYF. The DNA of the CDR3 is TGTGCCACCAGCAGGGGGGTGACTAGCGGGAGTACAGATACGCAGTATTTT. Supplemented by reference TRBV15 and TRBJ2-3, the full variable domain reads DAMVIQNPRYQVTQFGKPVTLSCSQTLNHNVMYWYQQKSSQAPKLLFHYYDKDFNNEADTPDNFQSRRPNTSFCFLDIRSPGLGDTAMYLCATSRGVTSGSTDTQYFGPGTRLTVL.